A single sample gave rise to the 10 T cell receptor beta chains below, sequenced in a study of Ad26.COV2.S vaccination and SARS-CoV-2 variants. The sample's treatment: around 19 received Ad26.COV2.S at low or high dose, single or two shots; a few received placebo; per-sample allocation not given. The samples date from day 63 after the first vaccine or placebo injection. Sequenced by immunoSEQ multiplex PCR; TCRdb stores in-frame clones only, minus some. The data hold 300,000 to 350,000 clones, with 85% to 90% observed a single time. The sequencing used peripheral blood, collected in a trial of Ad26.COV2.S vaccine versus placebo. The receptors here all came from a person between 18 and 65 years old who received the Ad26.COV2.S COVID-19 vaccine or a placebo.

The sample holds one count of this clone. The J gene is TRBJ2-3, the V gene TRBV2; D perhaps matches TRBD2 (5 bases). The CDR3 loop spans 14 amino acids. The V end was cut by 6 bases, the J end by 1 base, with 11 bases between. Germline values: CDR1 SNHLY, CDR2 FYNNEI. CDR3 bases: TGTGCCAGCAGCCCCGGACTTGGCACAGATACGCAGTATTTT. Protein product: CASSPGLGTDTQYF.

This chain links TRBV10-3 with TRBJ1-3; no clear D gene. The germline V and J ends were trimmed by 6 bases and 0 bases, with 12 bases remaining between them. This CDR3 contains 15 residues. The germline V gene has CDR1 ENHRY and CDR2 SYGVKD. CDR3 sequence reads: CAISATILSGNTIYF. CDR3 coding DNA: TGTGCCATCAGCGCCACTATCCTCTCTGGAAACACCATATATTTT.

Concerning this clone: The identical CDR3 is also encoded by other nucleotide sequences in the sample. The chain couples TRBV9 to TRBJ2-2; D uncertain. Trimming stripped 2 bases from V and 2 bases from J, with 7 bases between. The CDR3 totals 14 residues. From germline, CDR1 is SGDLS and CDR2 YYNGEE. CDR3 bases: TGTGCCAGCAGCGTTGACCCCAACACCGGGGAGCTGTTTTTT. Encoded protein: CASSVDPNTGELFF. The variable domain in full, with the rest retrieved from reference TRBV9 and TRBJ2-2, is DSGVTQTPKHLITATGQRVTLRCSPRSGDLSVYWYQQSLDQGLQFLIQYYNGEERAKGNILERFSAQQFPDLHSELNLSSLELGDSALYFCASSVDPNTGELFFGEGSRLTVL.

V is TRBV19 and J is TRBJ1-1; 9 nucleotides agree with TRBD1. V was clipped by 8 bases and J by 3 bases; unmatched bases: 10. Looked up from germline, CDR1 is LNHDA and CDR2 is SQIVND (reference sequence). CDR3 length: 15 amino acids. This CDR3 is CASDMTGGSYTEAFF. CDR3 nucleotide sequence: TGTGCCAGTGATATGACAGGGGGTAGCTACACTGAAGCTTTCTTT.

This clone turned up a few times. V and J are TRBV19 and TRBJ1-2; D is perhaps TRBD1 (6 bases). V shed 10 bases and J shed 4 bases, with 13 bases lying between them. The germline CDR1 and CDR2 sequences are LNHDA and SQIVND (reference sequence). The CDR3 covers 12 residues. CDR3 loop: CATSGGPYGYTF. In DNA, the CDR3 is TGTGCCACCAGCGGGGGGCCCTATGGCTACACCTTC.

V is TRBV6-2 or TRBV6-3 and J is TRBJ2-3; no reliable D call. CDR3 length: 14 residues. Per the germline V gene, CDR1 is MNHEY and CDR2 is SVGEGT. Trimming left V 5 bases short and J 1 base short, with 10 bases between. CDR3 in DNA: TGTGCCAGCAGTCCCCCAACCCGCACAGATACGCAGTATTTT. Translated: CASSPPTRTDTQYF.

The rearrangement joins TRBV7-8 to TRBJ1-1; maybe TRBD1 (5 bases). The V gene lost 6 bases and the J gene lost 1 base, with 9 bases spanning the gap. The germline CDR1 and CDR2 sequences are SGHVS and FQNEAQ. The CDR3 length is 13 residues. CDR3: CASRLGQNTEAFF. The CDR3 bases are TGTGCCAGCAGACTAGGACAGAACACTGAAGCTTTCTTT. Complete variable domain (other parts from reference TRBV7-8 and TRBJ1-1): GAGVSQSPRYKVAKRGQDVALRCDPISGHVSLFWYQQALGQGPEFLTYFQNEAQLDKSGLPSDRFFAERPEGSVSTLKIQRTQQEDSAVYLCASRLGQNTEAFFGQGTRLTVV.

The CDR3 is CASSLVGGASAETQYF. The CDR3 bases are TGTGCCAGCAGCTTGGTGGGGGGGGCTAGCGCAGAGACCCAGTACTTC. The rearrangement joins TRBV5-4 to TRBJ2-5, with a possible D match to TRBD2 (7 bases). The germline V and J ends were trimmed by 0 bases and 4 bases, with 16 bases remaining between them. Looked up from germline, CDR1 is SGHNT and CDR2 is YYREEE (reference sequence). The CDR3 spans 16 residues.

The chain has TRBV6-1 and TRBJ1-1; no reliable D call. CDR3 length equals 15 residues. Trimming shortened V by 2 bases and J by 1 base, and 11 bases separated the two germline ends. Looked up from germline, CDR1 is MNHNS and CDR2 is SASEGT. The DNA of the CDR3 is TGTGCCAGCAGTGAATTAGGGCCACCGAACACTGAAGCTTTCTTT. Translating it yields CASSELGPPNTEAFF.

The V gene is TRBV2, the J gene TRBJ2-3; D is tentatively TRBD1 or TRBD2 (6 bases each). The germline V gene has CDR1 SNHLY and CDR2 FYNNEI. CDR3 size: 11 residues. Trimming removed 6 bases from V and 7 bases from J, with 8 bases in between. The CDR3 reads CASSGGNTQYF. CDR3 nucleotides: TGTGCCAGCAGCGGGGGCAATACGCAGTATTTT.